This T cell receptor beta chain is from a study of T cell responses to AZD1222 COVID-19 vaccine (dated by TCRdb to 2020 to 2023). A note on the overall study: A total of about 230 trial participants underwent TCR sequencing, of whom about 210 received two doses of AZD1222 and about 26 received two doses of the MenACWY control vaccine. Trial participants were enrolled into age subgroups of 18-55, 56-69 and 70-plus years, which contained 148, 28 and 57 TCR-sequenced participants, respectively. Here is what the overall study found, with its caveats: Participants were mostly white British and included more females than males, and it was suggested by the authors that clonal diversity may have been underestimated. Because no day 14 peak-response samples were available, repertoires were characterized only after the peak T cell response. Reportedly, close to half of the unique spike-specific TCRs recognized epitopes lying outside the regions that are mutated in the B.1.351 and B.1.1.7 variants. Only a handful of AZD1222 recipients were SARS-CoV-2 seropositive at baseline, limiting conclusions about previously exposed vaccinees. The 56-69-year group was small, and its depth increase did not reach significance, likely because of low power. After two AZD1222 doses, spike-specific TCR breadth and depth were significantly higher than at day 0 and than in MenACWY recipients. CD4 TCRs associated with the vaccine covered the entire spike protein, and the dominant responses were in regions 160-218 and 743-854.

Including cysteine and phenylalanine, the CDR3 has 16 amino acids. Left in the record is the CDR3 DNA by itself, 48 bases read in frame from the first base. In the germline V gene (reference sequence), CDR1 corresponds to LNHDA and CDR2 to SQIVND. Trimming takes 3 bases off V and 5 bases off J; junction bases not matched to a gene: 9. Points on this clone: There is no known antigen for this receptor. Base qualities were left out, and no much larger clone turns up one base away.

The CDR3 regions of human TCRbeta chains were analyzed by immunosequencing. The paper's processing steps were these. Repertoire TCRs were checked for matches against a reference library of SARS-CoV-2-specific TCRs that had been generated using the MIRA antigen-specificity platform. Breadth meant the fraction of unique TCRs that were SARS-CoV-2-associated, whereas depth meant the fraction of total T cells that were SARS-CoV-2-associated. Using the MIRA data, each spike-specific TCR was mapped to the spike region that the TCR reacts to and placed in a CD4 or CD8 class. Log10-transformed breadth and depth values were compared by one-way ANOVA with Sidak's multiple comparisons tests. Imported from immuneACCESS, the table was reduced by TCRdb to in-frame sequences with V and J called. These copies leave out some clones; in studies compared against another copy, an unresolved V gene accounts for under half, and the cause of the remainder is not known. Clone size and V and J calls were adopted from that table, with D and trimming inferred from the DNA. For this sample the table gives about 140,000 clones, of which 88% were detected only once. The ten largest clones take up about 3.1% of the sample.

The intended sense of this specimen's time point label: about 28 days (+/-7) after the second vaccine dose. Because spike-specific TCR depth and breadth did not differ between the two schedules, AZD1222 recipients who got a second dose at roughly 4 weeks were pooled with those who got a second dose at roughly 12 weeks. Samples from vaccinated people were obtained from the UK trials COV001 and COV002, which included a single-blind randomized controlled phase 2/3 trial of AZD1222 (ChAdOx1 nCoV-19) in healthy adults. Trial participant PBMC samples were collected at day 0 and day 28 after the second dose for TCRbeta chain sequencing.

The sample was peripheral blood, taken 28 days after the second AZD1222 dose. The V and J segments used are TRBV19 and TRBJ1-1; TRBD1 agrees with 10 junctional bases. This receptor was taken from an adult who received the AZD1222 COVID-19 vaccine. The bases are TGTGCCAGTAGTATTACGGGACAGGGGATTCAAACTGAAGCTTTCTTT. Its amino acids are CASSITGQGIQTEAFF.